The clone carrying this T cell receptor (beta chain) was found many times. The CDR3 spans 14 residues. V was trimmed by 3 bases and J by 4 bases, leaving 12 bases between them. Germline assignment: CDR1 DFQATT and CDR2 SNEGSKA (reference sequence). The sample is drawn from a study of identical twins. It was template switching that added a universal primer site, and there were unique molecular identifiers on the cDNA. TCRdb re-analysed the 5' RACE reads in MiXCR, keeping a single row per CDR3 protein. The repertoire has about 300,000 distinct CDR3 sequences, around an eighth of them found once; the top ten carry around 7.2%. The data were also submitted as part of a second study, on yellow fever vaccine responses in identical twins.

The chain has TRBV20-1 and TRBJ2-2; D gene ambiguous. The specimen sequenced was CD8+ T cells sorted from blood. The sequence was obtained from a woman aged 18-29 years in good health. The CDR3 spells CSASGGVVTGELFF. CDR3 DNA sequence: TGCAGTGCTAGCGGTGGAGTCGTCACCGGGGAGCTGTTTTTT.